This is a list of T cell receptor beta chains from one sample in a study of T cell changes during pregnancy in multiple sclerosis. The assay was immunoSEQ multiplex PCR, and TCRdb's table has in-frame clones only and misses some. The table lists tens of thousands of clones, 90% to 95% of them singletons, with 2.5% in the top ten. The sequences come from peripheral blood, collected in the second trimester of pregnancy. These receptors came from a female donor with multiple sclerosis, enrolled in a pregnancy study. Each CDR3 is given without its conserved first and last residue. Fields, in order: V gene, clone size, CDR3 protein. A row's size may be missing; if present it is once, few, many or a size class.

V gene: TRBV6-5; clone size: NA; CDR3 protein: ASRAYGGPGAF
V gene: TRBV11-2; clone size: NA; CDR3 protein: ASSLGGVYIYEQY
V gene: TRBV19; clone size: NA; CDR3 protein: ASSIGGQGNTEAF
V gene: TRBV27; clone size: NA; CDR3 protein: ASSLAPGGSTGELF
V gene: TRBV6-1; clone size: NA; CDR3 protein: ASSEEWTDNEQF
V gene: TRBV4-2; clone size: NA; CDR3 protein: ASSQEQGANEKLF
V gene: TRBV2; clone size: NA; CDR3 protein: ASGREARGYT
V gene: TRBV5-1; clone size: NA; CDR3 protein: ASSLYPGTGNYNYGYT
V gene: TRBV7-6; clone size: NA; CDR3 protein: ASSLAASGGYNEQF
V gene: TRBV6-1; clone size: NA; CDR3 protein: ASSAAGARNTEAF
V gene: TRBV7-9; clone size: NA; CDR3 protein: ASSDTGQGTDTQY
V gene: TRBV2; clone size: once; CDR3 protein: ASRPGPAGELF
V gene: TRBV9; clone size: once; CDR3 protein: ASSVAGLAGGQDTQY
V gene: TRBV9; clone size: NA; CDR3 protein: ASSETAGGANVLT
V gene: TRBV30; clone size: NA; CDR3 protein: AWMKGNQETQY
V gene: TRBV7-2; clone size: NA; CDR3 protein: ASSFSTSIPDTQY
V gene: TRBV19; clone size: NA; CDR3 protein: ASSNRGQGGPQH
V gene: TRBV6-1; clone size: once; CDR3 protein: ASTPRGTGPEKLF
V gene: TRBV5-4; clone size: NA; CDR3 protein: ASSPTHGLAEFKQF
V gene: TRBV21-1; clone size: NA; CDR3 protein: ASSRLTGFDQPQH
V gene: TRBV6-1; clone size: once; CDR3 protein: ASIGGTGVTDTQY
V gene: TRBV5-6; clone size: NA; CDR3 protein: ASNAGVDGYT
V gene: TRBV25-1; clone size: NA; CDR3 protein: ASSERGRGTEAF
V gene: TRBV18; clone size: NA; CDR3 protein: ASSPPRQGLKNTEAF
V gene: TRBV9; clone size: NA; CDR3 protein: ASSVATRGPVVGYT
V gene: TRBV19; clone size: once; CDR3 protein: ASTPGGSSGNTIY
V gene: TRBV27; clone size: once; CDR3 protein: ASSLSPRTNNEQF
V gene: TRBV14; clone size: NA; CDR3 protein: ASSQEIGLPNTEAF
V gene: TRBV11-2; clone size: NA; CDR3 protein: ASSPPGQGANSPLH
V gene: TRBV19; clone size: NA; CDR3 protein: ASTSIGDSYGYT
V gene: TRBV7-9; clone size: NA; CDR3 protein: ASTPGQFVSPLH
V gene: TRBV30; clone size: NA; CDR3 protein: AWSGYERVVETQY
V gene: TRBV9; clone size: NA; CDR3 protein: ASSVASTGAGYT
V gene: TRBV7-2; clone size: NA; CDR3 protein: ASTSKAGGHGYT
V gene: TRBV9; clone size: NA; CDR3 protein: ASSIGGGNTEAF
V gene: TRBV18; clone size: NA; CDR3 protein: ASSSRTGGKDGYT
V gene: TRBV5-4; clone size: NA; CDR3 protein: ASSPTRSGNTIY
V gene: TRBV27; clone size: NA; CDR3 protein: ASSFGQPNSPLH
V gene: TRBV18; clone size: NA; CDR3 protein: ASSREYNQPQH